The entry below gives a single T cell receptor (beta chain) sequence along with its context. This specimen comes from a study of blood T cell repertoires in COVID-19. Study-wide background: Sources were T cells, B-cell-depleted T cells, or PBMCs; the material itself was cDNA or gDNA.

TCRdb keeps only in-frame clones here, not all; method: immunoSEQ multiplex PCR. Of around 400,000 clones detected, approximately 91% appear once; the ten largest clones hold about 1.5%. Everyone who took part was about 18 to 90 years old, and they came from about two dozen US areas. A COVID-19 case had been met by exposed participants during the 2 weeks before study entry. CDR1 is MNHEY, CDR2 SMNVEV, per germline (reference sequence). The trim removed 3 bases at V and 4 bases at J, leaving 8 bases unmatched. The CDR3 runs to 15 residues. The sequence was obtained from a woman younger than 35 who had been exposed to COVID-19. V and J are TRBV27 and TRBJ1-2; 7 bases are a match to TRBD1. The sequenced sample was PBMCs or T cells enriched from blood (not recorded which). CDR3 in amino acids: CASSFKGGASYGYTF. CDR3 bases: TGTGCCAGCAGTTTTAAAGGGGGCGCATCCTATGGCTACACCTTC.